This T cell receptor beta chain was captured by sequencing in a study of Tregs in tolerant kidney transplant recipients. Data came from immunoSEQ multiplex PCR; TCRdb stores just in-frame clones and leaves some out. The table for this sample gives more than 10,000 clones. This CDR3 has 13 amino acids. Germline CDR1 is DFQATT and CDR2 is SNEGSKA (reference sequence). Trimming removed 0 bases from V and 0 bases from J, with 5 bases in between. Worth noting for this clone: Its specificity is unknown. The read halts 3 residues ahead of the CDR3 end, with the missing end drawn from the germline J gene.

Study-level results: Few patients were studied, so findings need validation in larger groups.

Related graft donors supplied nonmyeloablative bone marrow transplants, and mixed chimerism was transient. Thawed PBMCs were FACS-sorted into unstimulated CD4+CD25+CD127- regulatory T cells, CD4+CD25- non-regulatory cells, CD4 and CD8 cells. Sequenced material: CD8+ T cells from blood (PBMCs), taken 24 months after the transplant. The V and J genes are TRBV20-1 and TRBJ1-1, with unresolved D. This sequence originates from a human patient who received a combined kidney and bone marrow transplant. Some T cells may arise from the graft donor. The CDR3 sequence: CSARDSMNTEAFF. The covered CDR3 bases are TGCAGTGCTAGAGATTCTATGAACACTGAA.